These T cell receptor beta chains were read from a single sample in a study of blood T cell repertoires in COVID-19. Profiling relied on immunoSEQ multiplex PCR, and the TCRdb table lists in-frame clones only, not all of them. The data show more than 25,000 clones, more than 80% seen once. The source material was peripheral blood. Every receptor here comes from a man aged 55-75 years with acute or convalescent COVID-19. The CDR3 runs from the conserved cysteine through the conserved F or W. D genes are given only for firm matches. Part of the rows lack a size; the others show once, few, many or a class for expanded clones.

d_gene	v_gene	j_gene	abundance	CDR3nt	CDR3aa
NA	TRBV11-2	TRBJ2-1	NA	TGTGCCAGCAGCTTAGCGCGTTACAATGAGCAGTTCTTC	CASSLARYNEQFF
TRBD2	TRBV7-8	TRBJ2-7	few	TGTGCCAGCAGCTTTAGCGGGGGAAGCTCCTACGAGCAGTACTTC	CASSFSGGSSYEQYF
TRBD2	TRBV5-1	TRBJ2-3	NA	TGCGCCAGCAACTCGGGAGGGCCTTACACAGATACGCAGTATTTT	CASNSGGPYTDTQYF
NA	TRBV14	TRBJ2-5	NA	TGTGCCAGCAGCCGGCCGACAGTGGCTAAAGAGACCCAGTACTTC	CASSRPTVAKETQYF
TRBD1	TRBV28	TRBJ2-7	NA	TGTGCCAGCAGTTCTACCGGGACAGGGCCTGCTATTGGGCAGTACTTC	CASSSTGTGPAIGQYF
NA	TRBV2	TRBJ1-2	NA	TGTGCCAGCAGTGTCGCGGGGACGGCTGGCTACACCTTC	CASSVAGTAGYTF
TRBD2	TRBV2	TRBJ2-1	NA	TGTGCCAGCAGTGAGGTAGCGGGAGTCGCGAGAAATGAGCAGTTCTTC	CASSEVAGVARNEQFF
NA	TRBV7-6	TRBJ1-1	NA	TGTGCCAGCAGCTTGGGCCCGGGGGAGAACACTGAAGCTTTCTTT	CASSLGPGENTEAFF
TRBD1	TRBV10-2	TRBJ2-2	NA	TGCGCCAGCAGTCCGACAGGGGGCCGCACCGGGGAGCTGTTTTTT	CASSPTGGRTGELFF
TRBD1	TRBV10-3	TRBJ1-2	once	TGTGCCATCAGTGAGTCCCCGGGACAGGAGCCCTATGGCTACACCTTC	CAISESPGQEPYGYTF
TRBD1	TRBV6-5	TRBJ1-2	NA	TGTGCCAGCAGTTACATAGGACAGGGGCGGGGTGGCTACACCTTC	CASSYIGQGRGGYTF
NA	TRBV7-9	TRBJ1-3	NA	TGTGCCAGCAGCTCGGAAACAGGGCTAACTGGAAACACCATATATTTT	CASSSETGLTGNTIYF
NA	TRBV6-5	TRBJ2-2	NA	TGTGCCACCTTTTTTCAGTCGAACACCGGGGAGCTGTTTTTT	CATFFQSNTGELFF
NA	TRBV6-5	TRBJ1-5	once	TGTGCCAGCAGTTATCGGGATGGGCCCCAGCATTTT	CASSYRDGPQHF
TRBD2	TRBV29-1	TRBJ2-3	NA	TGCAGCGTTGAGGGGACTAGCGGGAGACTGACAGATACGCAGTATTTT	CSVEGTSGRLTDTQYF
NA	TRBV5-4	TRBJ2-1	NA	TGTGCCAGCAGCTTGTATCAGGGAACCAACTACAATGAGCAGTTCTTC	CASSLYQGTNYNEQFF